The rows below give T cell receptor beta chains drawn from one sample of a study of blood T cell repertoires in COVID-19. Clones were read by immunoSEQ multiplex PCR, and TCRdb kept only the in-frame ones, dropping some. Among approximately 80,000 clones listed, under 85% were seen once. The sequencing sample was made of peripheral blood. Source of these receptors: a human donor in a cohort sampled during active COVID-19. Each CDR3 is given with its conserved first and last residue. Fields, in order: D gene, CDR3 length, clone size, J gene, V gene, CDR3 protein, CDR3 DNA. The D gene is left open where the match is weak. Clone size, where shown, is once, few, many, or a class for clones that have expanded.

>NA|15|NA|TRBJ1-5|TRBV7-2
CASSLWPIAGQPQHF
TGTGCCAGCAGCTTATGGCCAATCGCGGGTCAGCCCCAGCATTTT
>NA|15|NA|TRBJ2-6|TRBV5-1
CASSPLLAGANVLTF
TGCGCCAGCAGCCCACTACTGGCTGGGGCCAACGTCCTGACTTTC
>NA|14|NA|TRBJ1-1|TRBV7-9
CASSPIGWGSEAFF
TGTGCCAGCAGCCCCATAGGGTGGGGCTCTGAAGCTTTCTTT
>TRBD1|14|NA|TRBJ1-3|TRBV30
CAWSETGNGNTIYF
TGTGCCTGGAGTGAGACAGGGAACGGAAACACCATATATTTT
>NA|14|NA|TRBJ1-2|TRBV2
CASSGGGANYGYTF
TGTGCCAGCAGCGGAGGAGGGGCGAACTATGGCTACACCTTC
>NA|15|NA|TRBJ2-7|TRBV25-1
CASSGGTASSYEQYF
TGTGCCAGCAGTGGCGGGACGGCGAGCTCCTACGAGCAGTACTTC
>TRBD1|16|NA|TRBJ1-4|TRBV18
CASSSSRGPTNEKLFF
TGTGCCAGCTCATCGAGCAGGGGGCCAACTAATGAAAAACTGTTTTTT
>TRBD1|14|few|TRBJ1-2|TRBV4-1
CASSLPGQVYGYTF
TGCGCCAGCAGCCTTCCGGGACAGGTCTATGGCTACACCTTC
>TRBD2|16|NA|TRBJ2-3|TRBV7-9
CASSETSGGITDTQYF
TGTGCCAGCAGCGAAACTAGCGGGGGTATTACAGATACGCAGTATTTT
>NA|16|NA|TRBJ2-1|TRBV9
CASSVLSDAAYNEQFF
TGTGCCAGCAGCGTACTTAGTGATGCGGCCTACAATGAGCAGTTCTTC
>TRBD1|15|NA|TRBJ1-5|TRBV6-5
CASSRQGISNQPQHF
TGTGCCAGCAGCCGACAGGGTATCAGCAATCAGCCCCAGCATTTT
>NA|14|few|TRBJ1-6|TRBV11-3
CASRWSSYNSPLHF
TGTGCCAGCAGGTGGAGCTCCTATAATTCACCCCTCCACTTT
>NA|15|NA|TRBJ1-6|TRBV9
CASSADRSDNSPLHF
TGTGCCAGCAGCGCTGACAGGTCGGATAATTCACCCCTCCACTTT
>NA|18|NA|TRBJ1-5|TRBV19
CASSPPWGGSGSNQPQHF
TGTGCCAGTAGTCCCCCGTGGGGGGGCTCAGGCAGCAATCAGCCCCAGCATTTT
>NA|12|NA|TRBJ1-1|TRBV14
CASSQPGTEAFF
TGTGCCAGCAGCCAACCCGGCACTGAAGCTTTCTTT
>TRBD1|15|NA|TRBJ1-5|TRBV9
CASSAAGGSNQPQHF
TGTGCCAGCAGCGCTGCAGGGGGAAGCAATCAGCCCCAGCATTTT
>NA|14|NA|TRBJ2-2|TRBV20-1
CSASRGGTTGELFF
TGCAGTGCTAGTAGGGGGGGGACAACCGGGGAGCTGTTTTTT
>NA|14|NA|TRBJ2-7|TRBV3-1/TRBV3-2
CATSRRGTSYEQYF
TGTGCCACCTCTCGACGGGGGACCTCCTACGAGCAGTACTTC
>NA|14|NA|TRBJ2-7|TRBV15
CATSRGGSAYEQYF
TGTGCCACCAGCAGAGGAGGGTCAGCCTACGAGCAGTACTTC
>NA|14|NA|TRBJ2-1|TRBV2
CASGASTPRNEQFF
TGTGCCAGCGGGGCATCCACTCCGCGCAATGAGCAGTTCTTC
>NA|14|NA|TRBJ2-1|TRBV19
CASNGGTGFNEQFF
TGTGCCAGTAACGGGGGGACAGGTTTCAATGAGCAGTTCTTC
>TRBD2|17|NA|TRBJ2-3|TRBV3-1/TRBV3-2
CASSQDGLAGETDTQYF
TGTGCCAGCAGCCAAGACGGACTAGCGGGGGAGACAGATACGCAGTATTTT